This TCR beta chain was captured in a study of blood T cell repertoires in COVID-19. As for the study in general: The origin of the acute and convalescent COVID-19 samples was the United States, Italy and Spain. The analysed material was cDNA or gDNA that came from T cells, B-cell-depleted T cells, or PBMCs.

Source study methods: Reference gene primer amplification in the assay estimated nucleated cell counts. Clones were sequenced by immunoSEQ multiplex PCR, and TCRdb holds only the in-frame ones, with some missing. For V, J and clone size, that table is used; D and trimming come from the DNA. The sample includes about 55,000 clones, approximately 90% seen only once; the top ten take approximately 6.2%. Sequencing was done on a sample of peripheral blood. The sequence derives from a middle-aged man with acute or convalescent COVID-19.

Here the CDR3 DNA reads TGCGCCAGCAGCCCAGACGCGGGTCGGAATCAGCCCCAGCATTTT. Residues: CASSPDAGRNQPQHF. The rearrangement joins TRBV5-1 to TRBJ1-5; D is unresolved. The CDR3 extends over 15 amino acids. Germline CDR1 is SGHRS and CDR2 is YFSETQ. With 4 bases removed from V and 4 bases from J, the gap between germline ends came to 15 bases.